The clone carrying this T cell receptor beta chain has a count of ten or more. The target antigen is unknown. Each cDNA molecule carried a unique molecular identifier. A single record per CDR3 protein comes from TCRdb applying MiXCR to the 5' RACE reads. The table has about 44,000 distinct CDR3 sequences, about 25% seen once. These data come from a study of early T cells in non-severe SARS-CoV-2 infection. At the level of the study: Sequencing of bulk RNA from unsorted whole blood was done, without chain pairing.

This CDR3 spans 15 amino acids. V lost 1 base to trimming and J lost 2 bases; unmatched junction nucleotides: 3. Germline loops: CDR1 MNHNS, CDR2 SASEGT. Study results and limitations: VDJdb matches were skewed toward anti-spike CD8 T cell responses.

The V call is TRBV6-1, the J call TRBJ2-3; 7 positions agree with TRBD1. The sample in question was whole blood, obtained at baseline. This clonotype was sampled from an adult who was a healthcare worker with PCR-confirmed SARS-CoV-2 infection or an uninfected control (not recorded which). The DNA of the CDR3 is TGTGCCAGCAGTGAAGAACAGGGGAACACAGATACGCAGTATTTT. Its translation is CASSEEQGNTDTQYF.